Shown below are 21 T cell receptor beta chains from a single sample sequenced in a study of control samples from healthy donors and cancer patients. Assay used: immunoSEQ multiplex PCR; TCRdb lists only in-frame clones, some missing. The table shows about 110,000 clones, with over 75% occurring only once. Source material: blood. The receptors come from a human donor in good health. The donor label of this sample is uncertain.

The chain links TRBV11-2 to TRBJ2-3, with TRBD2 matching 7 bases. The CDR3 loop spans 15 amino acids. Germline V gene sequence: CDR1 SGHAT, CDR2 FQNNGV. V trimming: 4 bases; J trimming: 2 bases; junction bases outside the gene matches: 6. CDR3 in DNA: TGTGCCAGCAGCTCCTGGGCGGGGGTCACAGATACGCAGTATTTT. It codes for CASSSWAGVTDTQYF.

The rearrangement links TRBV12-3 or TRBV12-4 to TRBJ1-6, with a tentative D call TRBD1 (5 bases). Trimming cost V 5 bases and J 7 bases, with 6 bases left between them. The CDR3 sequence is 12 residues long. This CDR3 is CASSRQNSPLHF. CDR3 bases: TGTGCCAGCAGTAGACAGAATTCACCCCTCCACTTT.

The CDR3 region has the DNA TGTGCCAGCAGCATTACCGGGACAAACACCGGGGAGCTGTTTTTT. This codes for CASSITGTNTGELFF. The J gene is TRBJ2-2, the V gene TRBV9; TRBD1 is a possible D gene (6 bases). Germline assignment: CDR1 SGDLS and CDR2 YYNGEE. This CDR3 has 15 amino acids. V was cut by 4 bases and J by 2 bases, with 12 bases left in between. The complete variable domain, with remaining parts taken from reference TRBV9 and TRBJ2-2, reads DSGVTQTPKHLITATGQRVTLRCSPRSGDLSVYWYQQSLDQGLQFLIQYYNGEERAKGNILERFSAQQFPDLHSELNLSSLELGDSALYFCASSITGTNTGELFFGEGSRLTVL.

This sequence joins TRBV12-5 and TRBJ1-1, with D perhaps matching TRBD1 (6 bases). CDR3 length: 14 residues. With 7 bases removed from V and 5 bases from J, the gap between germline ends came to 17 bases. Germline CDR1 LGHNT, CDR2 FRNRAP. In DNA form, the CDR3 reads TGTGCTAGTGCCAATACAGGGCGGTGGACTGAAGCTTTCTTT. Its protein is CASANTGRWTEAFF.

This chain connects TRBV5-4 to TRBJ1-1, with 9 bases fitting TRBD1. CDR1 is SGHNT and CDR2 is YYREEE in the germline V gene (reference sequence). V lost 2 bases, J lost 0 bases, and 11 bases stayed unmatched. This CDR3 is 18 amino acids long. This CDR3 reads CASSLNRGLGGMNTEAFF. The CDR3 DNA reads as TGTGCCAGCAGCTTAAACAGGGGGCTGGGTGGGATGAACACTGAAGCTTTCTTT.

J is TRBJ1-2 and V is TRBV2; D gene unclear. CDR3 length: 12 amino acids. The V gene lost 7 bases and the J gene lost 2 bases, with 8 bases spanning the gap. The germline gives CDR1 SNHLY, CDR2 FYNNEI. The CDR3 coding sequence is TGTGCCAGCACGACCGAGAACTATGGCTACACCTTC. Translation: CASTTENYGYTF.

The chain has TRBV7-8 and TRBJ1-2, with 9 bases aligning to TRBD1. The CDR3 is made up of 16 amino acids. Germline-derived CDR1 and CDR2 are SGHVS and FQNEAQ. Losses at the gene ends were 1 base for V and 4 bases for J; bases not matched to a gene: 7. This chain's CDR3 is CASSLGVTGGGYGYTF. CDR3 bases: TGTGCCAGCAGCTTAGGGGTGACAGGGGGAGGCTATGGCTACACCTTC.

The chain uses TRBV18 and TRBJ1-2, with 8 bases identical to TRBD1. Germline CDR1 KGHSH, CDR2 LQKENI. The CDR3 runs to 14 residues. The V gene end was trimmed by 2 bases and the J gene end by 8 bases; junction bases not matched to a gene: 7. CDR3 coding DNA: TGTGCCAGCTCACCAGGACAGGGCGTGGAGGGCTACACCTTC. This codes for CASSPGQGVEGYTF.

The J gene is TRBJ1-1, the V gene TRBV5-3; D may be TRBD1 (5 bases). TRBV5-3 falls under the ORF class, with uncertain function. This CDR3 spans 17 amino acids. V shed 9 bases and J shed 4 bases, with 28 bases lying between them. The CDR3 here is CANRRQRSLNTSTEAFF. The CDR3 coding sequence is TGTGCCAATCGCCGACAGAGATCCTTGAACACGAGCACTGAAGCTTTCTTT.

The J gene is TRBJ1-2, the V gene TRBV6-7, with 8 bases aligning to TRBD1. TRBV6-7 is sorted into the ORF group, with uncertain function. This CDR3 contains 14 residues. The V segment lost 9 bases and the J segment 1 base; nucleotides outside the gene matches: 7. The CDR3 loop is CARAQGVINYGYTF. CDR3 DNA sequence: TGTGCCAGAGCACAGGGGGTGATTAACTATGGCTACACCTTC.

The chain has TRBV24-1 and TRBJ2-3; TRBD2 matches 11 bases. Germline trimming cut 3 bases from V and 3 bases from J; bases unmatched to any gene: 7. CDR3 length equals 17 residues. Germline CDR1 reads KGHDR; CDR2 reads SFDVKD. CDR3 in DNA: TGTGCCACCAGTGATCCGCCCGGGACTAGCGGAACAGATACGCAGTATTTT. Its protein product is CATSDPPGTSGTDTQYF.

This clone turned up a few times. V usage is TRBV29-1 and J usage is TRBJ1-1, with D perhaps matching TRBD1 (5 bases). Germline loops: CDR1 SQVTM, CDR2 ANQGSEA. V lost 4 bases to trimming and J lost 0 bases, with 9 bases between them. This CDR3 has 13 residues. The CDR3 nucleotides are TGCAGCGTTGCCCCAGGGATGAACACTGAAGCTTTCTTT. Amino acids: CSVAPGMNTEAFF.

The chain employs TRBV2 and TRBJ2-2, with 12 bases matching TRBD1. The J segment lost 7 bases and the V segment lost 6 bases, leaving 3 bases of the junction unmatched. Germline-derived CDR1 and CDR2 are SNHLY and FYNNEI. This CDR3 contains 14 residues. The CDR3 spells CASRGDRGHGELFF. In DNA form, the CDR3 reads TGTGCCAGCAGGGGGGACAGGGGGCACGGGGAGCTGTTTTTT. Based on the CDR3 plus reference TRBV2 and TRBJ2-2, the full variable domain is EPEVTQTPSHQVTQMGQEVILRCVPISNHLYFYWYRQILGQKVEFLVSFYNNEISEKSEIFDDQFSVERPDGSNFTLKIRSTKLEDSAMYFCASRGDRGHGELFFGEGSRLTVL.

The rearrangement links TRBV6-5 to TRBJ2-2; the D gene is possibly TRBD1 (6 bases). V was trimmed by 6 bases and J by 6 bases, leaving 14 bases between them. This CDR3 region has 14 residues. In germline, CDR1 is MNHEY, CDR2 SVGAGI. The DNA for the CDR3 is TGTGCCAGCAGAGATACAGGGTTCGCCGGGGAGCTGTTTTTT. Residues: CASRDTGFAGELFF.

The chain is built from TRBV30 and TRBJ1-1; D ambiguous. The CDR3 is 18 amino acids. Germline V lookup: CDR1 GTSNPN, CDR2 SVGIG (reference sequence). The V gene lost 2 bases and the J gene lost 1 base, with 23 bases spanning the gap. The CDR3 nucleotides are TGTGCCTGGAGTCTCCCTTCGGGGAGACCCAAGGGGAACACTGAAGCTTTCTTT. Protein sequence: CAWSLPSGRPKGNTEAFF. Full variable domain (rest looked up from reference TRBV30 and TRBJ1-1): SQTIHQWPATLVQPVGSPLSLECTVEGTSNPNLYWYRQAAGRGLQLLFYSVGIGQISSEVPQNLSASRPQDRQFILSSKKLLLSDSGFYLCAWSLPSGRPKGNTEAFFGQGTRLTVV.

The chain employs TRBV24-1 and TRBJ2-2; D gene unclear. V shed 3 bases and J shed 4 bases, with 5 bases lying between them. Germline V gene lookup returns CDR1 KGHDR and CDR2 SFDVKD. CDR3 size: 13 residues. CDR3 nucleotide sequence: TGTGCCACCAGTGATAGAAGCACCGGGGAGCTGTTTTTT. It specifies CATSDRSTGELFF.

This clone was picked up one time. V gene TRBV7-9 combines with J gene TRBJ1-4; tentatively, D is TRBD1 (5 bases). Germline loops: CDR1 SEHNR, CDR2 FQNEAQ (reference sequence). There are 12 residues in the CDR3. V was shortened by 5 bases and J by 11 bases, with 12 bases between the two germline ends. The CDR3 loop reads CASSPLQGKLFF. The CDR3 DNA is TGTGCCAGCAGCCCGCTCCAGGGTAAACTGTTTTTT.

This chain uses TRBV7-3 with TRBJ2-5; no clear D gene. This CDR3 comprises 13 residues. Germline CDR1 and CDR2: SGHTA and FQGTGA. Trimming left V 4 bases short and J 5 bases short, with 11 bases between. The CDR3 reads CASSSIPQETQYF. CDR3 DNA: TGTGCCAGCAGCTCGATCCCCCAGGAGACCCAGTACTTC.

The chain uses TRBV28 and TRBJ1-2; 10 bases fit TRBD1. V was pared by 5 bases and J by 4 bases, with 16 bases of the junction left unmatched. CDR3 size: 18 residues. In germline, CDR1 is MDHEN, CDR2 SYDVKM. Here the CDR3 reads CASSDAPGQGYVGYGYTF. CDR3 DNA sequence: TGTGCCAGCAGTGATGCGCCGGGACAGGGGTATGTTGGCTATGGCTACACCTTC.

The CDR3 reads CATSSEYQETQYF. The CDR3 nucleotides read TGTGCCACCAGCAGTGAGTACCAAGAGACCCAGTACTTC. The V call is TRBV15, the J call TRBJ2-5; unclear D gene. Trimming left V 3 bases short and J 0 bases short, with 5 bases between. There are 13 residues in the CDR3. Germline V gene sequence: CDR1 LNHNV, CDR2 YYDKDF (reference sequence). Filled out from reference TRBV15 and TRBJ2-5, the complete variable domain reads DAMVIQNPRYQVTQFGKPVTLSCSQTLNHNVMYWYQQKSSQAPKLLFHYYDKDFNNEADTPDNFQSRRPNTSFCFLDIRSPGLGDTAMYLCATSSEYQETQYFGPGTRLLVL.

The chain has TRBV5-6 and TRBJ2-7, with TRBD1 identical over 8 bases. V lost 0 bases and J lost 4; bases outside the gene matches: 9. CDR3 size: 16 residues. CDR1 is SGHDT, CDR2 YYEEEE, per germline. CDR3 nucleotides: TGTGCCAGCAGCTTGGCCGCCGGGACAGGACTATACGAGCAGTACTTC. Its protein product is CASSLAAGTGLYEQYF.